One sample yielded the 4 T cell receptor beta chains listed below, sequenced in a study of OX40 agonist ivuxolimab in advanced cancers. This table comes from immunoSEQ multiplex PCR, and its TCRdb copy is limited to in-frame clones, with some not included. The sample yields about 79,000 clones, about 84% seen once. This specimen was CD4+ or CD8+ T cells sorted from blood, taken in a trial of the OX40 agonist ivuxolimab. Source of these receptors: an adult with an advanced solid tumor such as melanoma, head and neck, liver or kidney cancer.

This clone was counted a single time. Its ends do not fully match the called genes, so a read error is possible. This chain connects TRBV6-6 to TRBJ2-3, with D hard to call. The germline V gene encodes CDR1 MNHNY and CDR2 SVGAGI (reference sequence). The CDR3 is made up of 11 amino acids. The CDR3 DNA reads TGTGCCAGCAGTACCTTTCTAAGCCTCCTTTTT. Residues: CASSTFLSLLF.

The chain is built from TRBV6-5 and TRBJ2-7; tentative D call: TRBD2 (5 bases). CDR3 length: 13 amino acids. Trimming took 5 bases from V and 3 from J, leaving 11 bases between them. The germline gives CDR1 MNHEY, CDR2 SVGAGI. The CDR3 DNA is TGTGCCAGCAGTGAAGCGGAGTTCTACGAGCAGTACTTC. It codes for CASSEAEFYEQYF.

This clone was recorded once. CDR3 in amino acids: CASSVLGGAETQYF. CDR3 in DNA: TGTGCCAGCAGCGTACTAGGCGGTGCGGAGACCCAGTACTTC. The chain recombines TRBV11-2 with TRBJ2-5, with a possible D match to TRBD2 (5 bases). From germline, CDR1 is SGHAT and CDR2 FQNNGV. The V gene lost 5 bases and the J gene lost 5 bases, with 15 bases spanning the gap. CDR3 length: 14 amino acids.

V is TRBV6-4 and J is TRBJ2-3, with 10 bases lining up with TRBD1. Germline values: CDR1 MRHNA, CDR2 SNTAGT. The CDR3 is 14 residues long. Trimming cost V 6 bases and J 6 bases; bases outside gene matches: 6. Written as DNA, the CDR3 is TGTGCCAGCAGCGCCGGGACAGGGGCGGATACGCAGTATTTT. This encodes CASSAGTGADTQYF.